One sample yielded the 18 T cell receptor beta chains listed below, sequenced in a study of blood T cells in healthy people across ages. A second 7 to 11 cycle PCR used barcoded and J-beta primers. TCRdb fed the 5' RACE reads into MiXCR, producing one record per CDR3 protein. Here the sample spans roughly 2 million distinct CDR3 sequences, about 49% being singletons. Sequenced input: blood. The source of these receptors is a woman aged 35 to 49 in good health.

This chain uses TRBV5-1 with TRBJ2-3, with 7 positions matching TRBD1. With 4 bases clipped from V and 0 bases from J, the junction kept 5 bases outside the gene matches. Germline CDR1 reads SGHRS; CDR2 reads YFSETQ. The CDR3 runs to 15 residues. CDR3 sequence: CASSPRDRSTDTQYF. Written as DNA, the CDR3 is TGCGCCAGCAGCCCTCGGGACAGAAGCACAGATACGCAGTATTTT.

This chain links TRBV7-2 with TRBJ2-1; TRBD1 aligns across 12 bases. V shed 5 bases and J 8 bases; nucleotides not matched to a gene: 7. Per the germline V gene, CDR1 is SGHTA and CDR2 is FQGNSA. The CDR3 totals 15 residues. The CDR3 coding sequence is TGTGCCAGCAGCGCGGGACAGGGGGCGGGCGATGAGCAGTTCTTC. As protein: CASSAGQGAGDEQFF.

This chain uses TRBV4-2 with TRBJ2-1; possible D gene TRBD2, 5 bases. This CDR3 has 18 amino acids. Germline V gene lookup returns CDR1 LGHNA and CDR2 YNFKEQ. Trimming removed 0 bases at V and 2 bases at J, with 17 bases between. CDR3 in DNA: TGTGCCAGCAGCCAAGAACCGAAGGCGGGTAGTCCCTACAATGAGCAGTTCTTC. It yields the protein CASSQEPKAGSPYNEQFF.

This sequence joins TRBV20-1 and TRBJ2-1, with TRBD2 matching 8 bases. Germline-derived CDR1 and CDR2 are DFQATT and SNEGSKA (reference sequence). This CDR3 region has 13 residues. The junction had 7 bases not matched to a gene; V was cut back by 7 bases and J by 5 bases. CDR3 amino acids: CSVVGGAHNEQFF. The DNA of the CDR3 is TGCAGTGTTGTCGGGGGGGCCCACAATGAGCAGTTCTTC.

This chain connects TRBV27 to TRBJ1-5, with D possibly being TRBD1 (6 bases). This CDR3 has 15 residues. Germline CDR1 reads MNHEY; CDR2 reads SMNVEV (reference sequence). The V and J ends lost 4 bases and 3 bases respectively, with 13 bases between them. This chain's CDR3 is CASSSFRDINQPQHF. The CDR3 DNA reads TGTGCCAGCAGTTCCTTCCGGGACATCAATCAGCCCCAGCATTTT.

This clonotype was counted a few times. J is TRBJ2-1 and V is TRBV7-9; D perhaps matches TRBD1 (6 bases). Germline lookup yields CDR1 SEHNR and CDR2 FQNEAQ (reference sequence). The CDR3 totals 16 residues. The V end was cut by 2 bases, the J end by 0 bases, with 11 bases between. DNA of the CDR3: TGTGCCAGCAGCTTATTTCAGGGGAGCTCCTACAATGAGCAGTTCTTC. The encoded protein is CASSLFQGSSYNEQFF.

The rearrangement links TRBV24-1 to TRBJ2-5; D not certain. The CDR3 spans 15 residues. V lost 5 bases to trimming and J lost 3 bases, with 15 bases between them. Germline-derived CDR1 and CDR2 are KGHDR and SFDVKD. CDR3 bases: TGTGCCACCAGTGCGGAATATCTGGGTGAAGAGACCCAGTACTTC. Protein sequence: CATSAEYLGEETQYF.

This clonotype appeared a few times. The rearrangement joins TRBV6-5 to TRBJ1-6, with a weak D call TRBD1 (6 bases). The CDR3 spans 13 residues. Deletions cut 4 bases from V and 9 bases from J, with 10 bases between. CDR1 and CDR2 from the germline V gene are MNHEY and SVGAGI. Written as DNA, the CDR3 is TGTGCCAGCAGTTTCACAGGGAGTTCACCCCTCCACTTT. It encodes CASSFTGSSPLHF.

The genes are TRBV20-1 and TRBJ1-1; D is unresolved. The CDR3 consists of 18 residues. CDR1 and CDR2 from the germline V gene are DFQATT and SNEGSKA (reference sequence). Trimming removed 7 bases at V and 0 bases at J, with 27 bases between. CDR3 in amino acids: CSVSDQTSDSFLNTEAFF. CDR3 nucleotide sequence: TGCAGTGTTTCCGACCAGACCTCTGACTCTTTTTTGAACACTGAAGCTTTCTTT.

V is TRBV7-2 and J is TRBJ1-5; the D is unclear. V was trimmed by 4 bases and J by 2 bases, leaving 9 bases between them. There are 14 residues in the CDR3. Germline CDR1 SGHTA, CDR2 FQGNSA. The CDR3 DNA is TGTGCCAGCAGCTCCGACCCCGGCAATCAGCCCCAGCATTTT. This codes for CASSSDPGNQPQHF. Filled out from reference TRBV7-2 and TRBJ1-5, the complete variable domain reads GAGVSQSPSNKVTEKGKDVELRCDPISGHTALYWYRQSLGQGLEFLIYFQGNSAPDKSGLPSDRFSAERTGGSVSTLTIQRTQQEDSAVYLCASSSDPGNQPQHFGDGTRLSIL.

This clonotype turned up a few times. The chain carries TRBV7-6 and TRBJ2-5; 8 bases match TRBD2. The trim removed 0 bases at V and 3 bases at J, leaving 9 bases unmatched. The CDR3 runs 17 residues. Germline V gene data show CDR1 as SGHVS and CDR2 as FNYEAQ. This CDR3 is CASSLAPSSGDEETQYF. CDR3 DNA sequence: TGTGCCAGCAGCTTAGCACCCAGTAGCGGGGACGAAGAGACCCAGTACTTC.

With respect to this clonotype: The limits of the CDR3 on the DNA are not certain, so only TCRdb's listed CDR3 is given. CDR3 loop: CASILGSSYNSPLHF. The chain joins TRBV7-8 to TRBJ1-6. The CDR3 numbers 15 amino acids, ends counted. Germline V CDR1 and CDR2: SGHVS, FQNEAQ.

The J gene is TRBJ1-2, the V gene TRBV5-6; D is unresolved. This CDR3 comprises 13 residues. V shed 2 bases and J shed 4 bases, with 9 bases lying between them. Germline CDR1 and CDR2: SGHDT and YYEEEE. The CDR3 sequence: CASSFEGLYGYTF. The CDR3 DNA sequence: TGTGCCAGCAGCTTCGAGGGCCTCTATGGCTACACCTTC.

Note on this clonotype: A much larger clone is a single base away; this may be a read error. The chain couples TRBV12-3 or TRBV12-4 to TRBJ2-4, with D uncertain. TRBJ2-5 explains the end of the DNA better; the J call may be wrong. The CDR3 consists of 13 residues. Here the CDR3 reads CAGSLNAGETQYF. The CDR3 bases are TGTGCCGGCAGTTTGAATGCTGGGGAGACCCAGTACTTC.

This rearrangement joins TRBV27 to TRBJ2-3; TRBD2 is a possible D gene (6 bases). V was clipped by 6 bases and J by 5 bases, with 18 bases between them. The CDR3 has 15 amino acids. CDR1 is MNHEY and CDR2 is SMNVEV in the germline V gene (reference sequence). Written as DNA, the CDR3 is TGTGCCAGCAGCCTAGACACTTCGCGGGGAGATACGCAGTATTTT. Its protein is CASSLDTSRGDTQYF.

The chain has TRBV9 and TRBJ2-5, with 8 bases aligning to TRBD1. V lost 3 bases, J lost 1 base, and 5 bases stayed unmatched. In germline, CDR1 is SGDLS, CDR2 YYNGEE. The CDR3 spans 15 residues. The CDR3 nucleotides are TGTGCCAGCAGCGCCGGGGACAGGACCCAAGAGACCCAGTACTTC. This translates into CASSAGDRTQETQYF. Together with reference TRBV9 and TRBJ2-5, the CDR3 gives the full variable domain: DSGVTQTPKHLITATGQRVTLRCSPRSGDLSVYWYQQSLDQGLQFLIQYYNGEERAKGNILERFSAQQFPDLHSELNLSSLELGDSALYFCASSAGDRTQETQYFGPGTRLLVL.

This clonotype turned up a few times. The CDR3 sequence: CATGVASLGYGYTF. The CDR3 coding sequence is TGTGCCACCGGGGTAGCTTCACTCGGCTATGGCTACACCTTC. This chain links TRBV28 with TRBJ1-2; D not resolved. From germline, CDR1 is MDHEN and CDR2 SYDVKM. The CDR3 runs to 14 residues. V was clipped by 10 bases and J by 4 bases, with 19 bases between them.

The chain uses TRBV7-6 and TRBJ2-3; 7 bases align to TRBD2. CDR1 is SGHVS and CDR2 is FNYEAQ in the germline V gene. The CDR3 contains 16 residues. V was pared by 5 bases and J by 4 bases, with 12 bases of the junction left unmatched. In DNA form, the CDR3 reads TGTGCCAGCAGCACAGACTCGGGACTATTCGCAGATACGCAGTATTTT. It specifies CASSTDSGLFADTQYF.